This T cell receptor (beta chain) came from a study of identical twins (dated by TCRdb to the mid-2010s). Regarding the research as a whole: TCR alpha and beta repertoires from monozygotic twins, unrelated adults of various ages and cord blood were deep-sequenced to test whether fetal clonotypes persist. Replicate twin experiments were performed at different times using different library preparation protocols to rule out contamination. Study-level results and caveats: In monozygotic twins, recombination models systematically underestimated out-of-frame TCR alpha sharing, but the models matched the sharing seen between unrelated individuals. Because the same donors could not be followed over many years, conclusions were based on cross-sectional statistical analysis. Fewer insertions were carried by abundant cord blood beta clonotypes; a weaker similar trend was observed in young adult naive repertoires, while no such trend was observed in memory repertoires. Invariant T cells such as MAIT and iNKT could partly confound zero-insertion analyses, although diverse VJ usage argued against such confounding for most clonotypes. Compared with coincidental sharing between unrelated individuals, out-of-frame TCR alpha sequences shared between twins had an excess of sequences with low generation probability. The excess sharing between twins in beta out-of-frame sequences was weaker because fewer shared sequences reduced the signal-to-noise ratio.

The CDR3 contains 13 residues, cysteine and phenylalanine counted. The DNA shown is the 39-base CDR3, in frame from base 1. Relative to germline, V is 3 bases shorter and J is 7 bases shorter, with 10 bases between their ends. Libraries were constructed by 5' RACE. These reads were obtained on an Illumina HiSeq 2000. Template switching added a universal primer binding site, and the final cDNA carried a unique molecular identifier that allowed TCR cDNA molecules to be counted accurately. Specific primers in the conserved constant-segment region were used to synthesize first-strand cDNA for the TCR alpha and beta chains. To control for contamination, each cDNA library was double barcoded with a SMART-Mk sample barcode plus Illumina barcodes. TruSeq adapter sequences, together with Illumina sample barcodes, were added in two successive PCR steps. The TCR alpha and beta cDNA libraries were sequenced on the Illumina HiSeq platform using custom primers. From the authors' description of their analysis: MiGEC was used to process raw reads and extract unique molecular identifiers, and MiXCR was used to find CDR3 positions. Recombination models were inferred per individual with the repgenHMM and IGoR tools using an EM algorithm. Shared clonotypes were analyzed with the tcR package in R, and sharing was normalized by the product of cloneset sizes. Out-of-frame nonproductive sequences were analyzed to study raw recombination free of thymic and clonal selection effects. TCRdb applied fastp at Q25 and MiXCR to the public reads, then kept only in-frame beta chains. Every CDR3 protein is listed once, alongside the most common genes and DNA of its rows. The V and J calls were determined by TCRdb, not by the authors. In all, the sample holds roughly 1,500,000 distinct CDR3 sequences, and under 35% of those were seen once. The top ten clonotypes cover about 0.25% of the sample.

Every donor in the study was a healthy Caucasian. For this clonotype: It has no known antigen specificity. This may be a read error: a much more frequent sequence differs by one nucleotide.

The sample comprised cord blood. The sequence was collected from a newborn girl in good health. Rearrangement joined TRBV12-3 or TRBV12-4 to TRBJ1-5, with TRBD1 tentatively as D gene (6 bases match). The CDR3 is CASSLGAWQPQHF. The DNA sequence is TGTGCCAGCAGTTTGGGGGCCTGGCAGCCCCAGCATTTT.